Here is one T cell receptor (beta chain) with its context. Its target is unknown. Separate from the 666-subject first cohort, the roughly 120-subject validation cohort was the one that the donors belonged to. The sample originates from a study of cytomegalovirus exposure and HLA in healthy donors. Study observations and caveats: Overall, roughly 170 TCR beta chains were annotated as cytomegalovirus-associated. Through in vitro validation, a few CMV-associated chains were shown to be specific for CMV antigens. First-cohort TCR clusters were later found to tend to co-occur in the roughly 130 validation repertoires.

The repertoire was sequenced with immunoSEQ multiplex PCR; TCRdb's copy has only in-frame clones and lacks some. The table has more than 95,000 clones, 70% to 90% seen once. CDR3 length: 15 residues. V lost 8 bases and J lost 7; bases outside the gene matches: 11. In germline, CDR1 is MNHNY, CDR2 SVGAGI (reference sequence). The V gene is TRBV6-6, the J gene TRBJ2-1; 10 positions match TRBD2. This clonotype was sampled from a man between 18 and 35 years old in good health and CMV-seronegative. Sequencing used PBMCs. The CDR3 region has the DNA TGTGCCAGCTCCACTAGCGGGGTTCAGGAAAATGAGCAGTTCTTC. This encodes CASSTSGVQENEQFF.